A selection of T cell receptor beta chains follows, all from one sample in a study of blood T cell repertoires in COVID-19. The method was immunoSEQ multiplex PCR; TCRdb's version includes in-frame clones alone and lacks a portion of them. This sample has approximately 400,000 clones, with roughly 80% found just once. Sequenced sample: peripheral blood. The receptors here all came from a human donor with acute or convalescent COVID-19. The donor label of this sample is uncertain. The CDR3 runs from the conserved cysteine through the conserved F or W. D genes are given only for firm matches. Clone size is given for some rows only: seen once, a few or many times, or a class if the clone is expanded.

d_gene,v_gene,j_gene,abundance,CDR3nt,CDR3aa
-,TRBV5-4,TRBJ1-2,-,TGTGCCAGCAGTTCGGGCGCGCGGGACTATGGCTACACCTTC,CASSSGARDYGYTF
-,TRBV7-9,TRBJ1-2,once,TGTGCCAGCAGTCCGGGGGGGACTAACTATGGCTACACCTTC,CASSPGGTNYGYTF
-,TRBV28,TRBJ1-1,-,TGTGCCAGCAGTTTCGGTAGCGTGAACACTGAAGCTTTCTTT,CASSFGSVNTEAFF
TRBD1,TRBV9,TRBJ2-1,-,TGTGCCAGCAGCCAGAGGGGATTCGGACAGGGGGCGTTGAATGAGCAGTTCTTC,CASSQRGFGQGALNEQFF
TRBD1,TRBV10-1,TRBJ1-5,-,TGCGCCAGCAGTAGGACAGGGACATCCGTTAGCAATCAGCCCCAGCATTTT,CASSRTGTSVSNQPQHF
-,TRBV12-3/TRBV12-4,TRBJ1-5,-,TGTGCCAGCAGTTGGAGGCATTTT,CASSWRHF
-,TRBV15,TRBJ1-2,-,TGTGCCACAAGGGGGAGGGGCGCGTACAACTATGGCTACACCTTC,CATRGRGAYNYGYTF
TRBD2,TRBV11-2,TRBJ2-5,-,TGTGCCAGCACCCCCTCACTAGCGGGAGGGGGGGAGACCCAGTACTTC,CASTPSLAGGGETQYF
-,TRBV19,TRBJ2-1,-,TGTGCCAGTAGTGGGCAGGGTTACAATGAGCAGTTCTTC,CASSGQGYNEQFF
-,TRBV19,TRBJ1-2,few,TGTGCCAGTAGTAAGACAGAGGACTATGGCTACACCTTC,CASSKTEDYGYTF
-,TRBV19,TRBJ2-1,-,TGTGCCAGTAAAGTTGACACCCTGTACAATGAGCAGTTCTTC,CASKVDTLYNEQFF
TRBD1,TRBV6-5,TRBJ2-7,-,TGTGCCAGCAGGCCCGGGACAGGCAATTCCGAGCAGTACTTC,CASRPGTGNSEQYF
TRBD1,TRBV18,TRBJ1-4,-,TGTGCCAGCTCACCCCTCGGAGGGGGCGAAAAACTGTTTTTT,CASSPLGGGEKLFF
TRBD1,TRBV10-1,TRBJ2-1,-,TGCGCCAGCAGTGAGTGGACAGGGGGTAATAATGAGCAGTTCTTC,CASSEWTGGNNEQFF
-,TRBV27,TRBJ1-6,-,TGTGCCAGCTCCGGCAGGGCGACCAATTCACCCCTCCACTTT,CASSGRATNSPLHF
TRBD1,TRBV30,TRBJ1-2,-,TGTGCCTGGAGTGTACTGGGACAGGGGGCGGGTGGCTACACCTTC,CAWSVLGQGAGGYTF
-,TRBV6-5,TRBJ1-5,-,TGTGCCAGCAGCGCGGTGTTCAATCAGCCCCAGCATTTT,CASSAVFNQPQHF
TRBD1,TRBV5-1,TRBJ1-2,-,TGCGCCAGCAGCTCGGGACAGGGAACGAGCGGCTACACCTTC,CASSSGQGTSGYTF
-,TRBV2,TRBJ2-7,few,TGTGCCAGCAACAACAACCAACGGGGTGGCTGGTGGGAGCAGTACTTC,CASNNNQRGGWWEQYF
-,TRBV5-8,TRBJ2-1,-,TGTGCCAGCAGCACAAGCGGAAGCTCCTACAATGAGCAGTTCTTC,CASSTSGSSYNEQFF
-,TRBV19,TRBJ2-2,-,TGTGCCAGTAGTAGTGGGCTAGCGAGCTCCCCCGGGGAGCTGTTTTTT,CASSSGLASSPGELFF
TRBD1,TRBV5-6,TRBJ2-3,-,TGTGCCAGCAGCCTAGACAGGGGCCCAGATACGCAGTATTTT,CASSLDRGPDTQYF